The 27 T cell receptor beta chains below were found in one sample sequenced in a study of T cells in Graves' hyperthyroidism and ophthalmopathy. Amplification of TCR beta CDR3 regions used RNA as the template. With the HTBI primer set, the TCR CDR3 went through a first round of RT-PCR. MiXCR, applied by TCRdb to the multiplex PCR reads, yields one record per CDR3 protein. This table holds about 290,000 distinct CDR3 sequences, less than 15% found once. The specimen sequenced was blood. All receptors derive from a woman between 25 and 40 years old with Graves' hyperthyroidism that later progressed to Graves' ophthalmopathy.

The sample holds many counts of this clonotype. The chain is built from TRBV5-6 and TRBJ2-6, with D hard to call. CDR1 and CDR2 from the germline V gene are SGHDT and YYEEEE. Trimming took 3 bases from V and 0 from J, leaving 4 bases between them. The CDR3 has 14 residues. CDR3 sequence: CASSYRSGANVLTF. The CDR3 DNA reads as TGTGCCAGCAGCTACCGCTCTGGGGCCAACGTCCTGACTTTC.

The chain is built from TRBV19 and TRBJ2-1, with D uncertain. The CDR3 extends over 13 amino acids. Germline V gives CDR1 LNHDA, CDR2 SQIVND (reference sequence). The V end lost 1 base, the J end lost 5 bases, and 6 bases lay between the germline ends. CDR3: CASSIGGDNEQFF. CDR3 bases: TGTGCCAGTAGTATAGGTGGAGACAATGAGCAGTTCTTC.

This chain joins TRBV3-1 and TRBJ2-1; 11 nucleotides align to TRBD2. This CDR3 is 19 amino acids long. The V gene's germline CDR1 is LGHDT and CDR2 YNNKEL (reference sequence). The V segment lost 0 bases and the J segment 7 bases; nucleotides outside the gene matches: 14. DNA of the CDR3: TGTGCCAGCAGCCAAGATAAGGGGATAGCGGGAGGGCCAATGAATGAGCAGTTCTTC. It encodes CASSQDKGIAGGPMNEQFF.

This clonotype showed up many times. CDR3 protein: CASSLARGSSSSYEQYF. The CDR3, as DNA: TGTGCCAGCAGCTTAGCGAGGGGGTCCTCAAGCTCCTACGAGCAGTACTTC. The chain links TRBV7-2 to TRBJ2-7; perhaps TRBD1 as D (6 bases). This CDR3 contains 17 residues. Germline CDR1 SGHTA, CDR2 FQGNSA. With 0 bases removed from V and 0 bases from J, the gap between germline ends came to 15 bases.

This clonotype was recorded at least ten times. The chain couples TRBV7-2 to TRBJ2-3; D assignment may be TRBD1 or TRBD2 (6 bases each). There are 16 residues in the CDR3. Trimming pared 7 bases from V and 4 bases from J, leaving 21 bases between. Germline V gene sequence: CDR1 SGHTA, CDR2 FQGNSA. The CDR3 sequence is CASTQLTGGAADTQYF. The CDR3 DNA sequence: TGTGCCAGCACCCAACTAACCGGGGGCGCAGCAGATACGCAGTATTTT.

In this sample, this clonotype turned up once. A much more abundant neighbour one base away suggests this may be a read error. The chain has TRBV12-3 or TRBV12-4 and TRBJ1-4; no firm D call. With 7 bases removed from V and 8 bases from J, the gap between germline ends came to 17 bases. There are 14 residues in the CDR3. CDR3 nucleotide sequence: TGTGCCAGCAACCGTTTCATGGGGATAGAAAAACTGTTTTTT. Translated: CASNRFMGIEKLFF.

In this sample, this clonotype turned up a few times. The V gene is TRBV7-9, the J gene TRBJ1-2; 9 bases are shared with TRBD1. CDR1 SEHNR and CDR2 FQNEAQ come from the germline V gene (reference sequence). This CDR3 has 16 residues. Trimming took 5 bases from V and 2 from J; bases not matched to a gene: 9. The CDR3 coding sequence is TGTGCCAGCAGCCCAACGATTGGGACAGGGAACTATGGCTACACCTTC. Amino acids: CASSPTIGTGNYGYTF.

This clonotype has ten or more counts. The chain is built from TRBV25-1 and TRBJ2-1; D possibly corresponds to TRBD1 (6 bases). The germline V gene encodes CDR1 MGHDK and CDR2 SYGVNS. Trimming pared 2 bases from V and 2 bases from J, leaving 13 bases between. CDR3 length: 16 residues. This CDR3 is CASSERGGIAYNEQFF. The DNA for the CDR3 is TGTGCCAGCAGTGAAAGAGGGGGTATAGCCTACAATGAGCAGTTCTTC.

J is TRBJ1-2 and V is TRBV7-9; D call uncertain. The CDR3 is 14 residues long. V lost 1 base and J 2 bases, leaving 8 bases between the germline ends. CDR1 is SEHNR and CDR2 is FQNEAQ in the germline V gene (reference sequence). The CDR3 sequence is CASSLGEVNYGYTF. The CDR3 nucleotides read TGTGCCAGCAGCTTAGGTGAGGTGAACTATGGCTACACCTTC.

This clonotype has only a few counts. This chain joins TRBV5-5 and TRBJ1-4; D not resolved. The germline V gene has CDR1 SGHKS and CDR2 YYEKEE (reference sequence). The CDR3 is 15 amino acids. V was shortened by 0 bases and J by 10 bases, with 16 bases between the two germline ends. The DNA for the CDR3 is TGTGCCAGCAGCTTGGCCGACTTTGGTGACGGAAAACTGTTTTTT. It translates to CASSLADFGDGKLFF.

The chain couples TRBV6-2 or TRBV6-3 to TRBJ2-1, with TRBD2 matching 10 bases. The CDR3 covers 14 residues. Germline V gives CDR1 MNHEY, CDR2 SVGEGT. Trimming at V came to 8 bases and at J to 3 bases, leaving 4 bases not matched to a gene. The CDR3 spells CASGLAAGYNEQFF. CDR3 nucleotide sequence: TGTGCCAGCGGACTAGCGGCGGGCTACAATGAGCAGTTCTTC.

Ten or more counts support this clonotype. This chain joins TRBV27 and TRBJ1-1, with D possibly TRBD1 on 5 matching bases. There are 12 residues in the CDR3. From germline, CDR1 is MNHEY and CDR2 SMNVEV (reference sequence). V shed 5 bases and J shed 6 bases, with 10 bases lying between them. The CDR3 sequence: CASSPGRAEAFF. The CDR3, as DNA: TGTGCCAGCAGTCCAGGGAGGGCTGAAGCTTTCTTT.

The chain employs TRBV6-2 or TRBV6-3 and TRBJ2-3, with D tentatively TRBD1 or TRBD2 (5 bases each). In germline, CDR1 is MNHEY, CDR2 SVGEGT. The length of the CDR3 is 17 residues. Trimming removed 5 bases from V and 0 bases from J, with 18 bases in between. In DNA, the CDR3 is TGTGCCAGCAGTACCTCTGAGGGGAGAGGTAGCACAGATACGCAGTATTTT. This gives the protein CASSTSEGRGSTDTQYF.

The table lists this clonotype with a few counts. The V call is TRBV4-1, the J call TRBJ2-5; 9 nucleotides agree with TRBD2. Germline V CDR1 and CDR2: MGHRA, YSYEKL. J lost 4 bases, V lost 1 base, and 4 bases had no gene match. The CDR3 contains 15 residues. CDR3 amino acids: CASSQVSGSGETQYF. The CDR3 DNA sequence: TGCGCCAGCAGCCAAGTTAGCGGGAGTGGAGAGACCCAGTACTTC.

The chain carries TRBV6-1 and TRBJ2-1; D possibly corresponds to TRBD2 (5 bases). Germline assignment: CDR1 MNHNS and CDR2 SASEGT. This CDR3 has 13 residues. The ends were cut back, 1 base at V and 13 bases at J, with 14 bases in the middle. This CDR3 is CASSEGTGNNQFF. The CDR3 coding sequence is TGTGCCAGCAGTGAAGGGACGGGAAATAATCAGTTCTTC.

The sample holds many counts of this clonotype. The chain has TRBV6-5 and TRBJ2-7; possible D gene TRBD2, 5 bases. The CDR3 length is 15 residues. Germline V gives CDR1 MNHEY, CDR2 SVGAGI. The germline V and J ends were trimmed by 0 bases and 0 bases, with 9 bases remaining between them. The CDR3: CASSYSADSSYEQYF. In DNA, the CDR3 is TGTGCCAGCAGTTACTCAGCGGATAGCTCCTACGAGCAGTACTTC.

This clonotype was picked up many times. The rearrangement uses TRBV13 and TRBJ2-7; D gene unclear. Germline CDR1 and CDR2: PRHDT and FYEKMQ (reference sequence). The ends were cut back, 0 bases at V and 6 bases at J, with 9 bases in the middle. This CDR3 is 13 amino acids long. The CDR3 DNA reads TGTGCCAGCAGCTTAGGTCTACCGGTCGAGCAGTACTTC. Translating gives CASSLGLPVEQYF.

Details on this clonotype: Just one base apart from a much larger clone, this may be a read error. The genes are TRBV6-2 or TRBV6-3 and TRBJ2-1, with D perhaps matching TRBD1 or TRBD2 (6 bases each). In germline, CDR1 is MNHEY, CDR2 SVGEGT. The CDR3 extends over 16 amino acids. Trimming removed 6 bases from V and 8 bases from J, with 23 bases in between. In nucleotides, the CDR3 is TGTGCCAGCAGACACCTCGGGGGCGGGACACCTCATGAGCAGTTCTTC. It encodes CASRHLGGGTPHEQFF.

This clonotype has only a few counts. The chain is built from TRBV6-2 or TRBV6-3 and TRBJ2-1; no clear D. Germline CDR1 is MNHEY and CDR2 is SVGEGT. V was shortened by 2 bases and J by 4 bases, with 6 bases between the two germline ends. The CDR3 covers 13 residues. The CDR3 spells CASSYRPYNEQFF. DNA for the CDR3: TGTGCCAGCAGTTACCGACCGTACAATGAGCAGTTCTTC.

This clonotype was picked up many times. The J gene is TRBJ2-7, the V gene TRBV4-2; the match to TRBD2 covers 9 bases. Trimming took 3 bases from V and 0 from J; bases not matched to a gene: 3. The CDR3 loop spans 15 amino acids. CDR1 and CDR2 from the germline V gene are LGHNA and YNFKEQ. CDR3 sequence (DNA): TGTGCCAGCAGCCAGCTGCGGGAGGGCTCCTACGAGCAGTACTTC. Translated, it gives CASSQLREGSYEQYF.

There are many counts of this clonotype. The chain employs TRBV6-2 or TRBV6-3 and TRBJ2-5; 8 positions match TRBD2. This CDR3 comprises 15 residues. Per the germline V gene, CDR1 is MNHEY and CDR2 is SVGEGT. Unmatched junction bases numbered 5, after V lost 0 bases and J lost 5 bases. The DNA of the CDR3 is TGTGCCAGCAGTTACTCAAGCGGGAGTACGGAGACCCAGTACTTC. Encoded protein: CASSYSSGSTETQYF.

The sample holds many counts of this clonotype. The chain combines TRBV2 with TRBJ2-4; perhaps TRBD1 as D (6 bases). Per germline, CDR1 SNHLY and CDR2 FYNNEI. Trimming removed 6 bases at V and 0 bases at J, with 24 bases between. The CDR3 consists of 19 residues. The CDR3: CASSGCRDIRQLAKNIQYF. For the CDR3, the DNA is TGTGCCAGCAGCGGGTGCCGGGACATTAGGCAGCTAGCCAAAAACATTCAGTACTTC.

CDR3 coding DNA: TGCGCCAGCAGCCAAGGAGCGGGTAATTCACCCCTCCACTTT. Protein product: CASSQGAGNSPLHF. V gene TRBV4-3 combines with J gene TRBJ1-6; unclear D gene. This CDR3 has 14 residues. Germline V gene sequence: CDR1 LGHNA, CDR2 YSLEER. V lost 1 base, J lost 6 bases, and 7 bases lay in between.

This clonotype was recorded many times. In DNA form, the CDR3 reads TGCGCCAGCAGCCAAGGTGGCAGTGAACCGAGCTATGGCTACACCTTC. This codes for CASSQGGSEPSYGYTF. This chain connects TRBV4-3 to TRBJ1-2; D gene ambiguous. The CDR3 length is 16 residues. Germline V gene sequence: CDR1 LGHNA, CDR2 YSLEER. V was trimmed by 1 base and J by 4 bases, leaving 16 bases between them.

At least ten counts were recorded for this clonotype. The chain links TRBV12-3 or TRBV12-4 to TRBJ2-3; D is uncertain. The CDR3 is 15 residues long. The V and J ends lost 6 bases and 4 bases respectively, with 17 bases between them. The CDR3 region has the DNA TGTGCCAGCAGCTCGGACCTTGTTGGTGCAGATACGCAGTATTTT. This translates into CASSSDLVGADTQYF.

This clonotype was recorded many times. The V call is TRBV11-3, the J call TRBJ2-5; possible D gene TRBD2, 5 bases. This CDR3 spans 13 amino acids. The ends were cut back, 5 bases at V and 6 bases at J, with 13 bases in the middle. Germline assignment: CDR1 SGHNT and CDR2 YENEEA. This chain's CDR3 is CASSPTEGKTQYF. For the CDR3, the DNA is TGTGCCAGCAGCCCTACCGAGGGCAAGACCCAGTACTTC.

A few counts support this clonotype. The DNA for the CDR3 is TGTGCCAGCAGCTTCCCATCTGGGGGGGACTATGGCTACACCTTC. Its protein product is CASSFPSGGDYGYTF. The rearrangement joins TRBV7-9 to TRBJ1-2, with a weak D call TRBD1 (5 bases). The V and J ends lost 3 bases and 3 bases respectively, with 14 bases between them. Germline CDR1 reads SEHNR; CDR2 reads FQNEAQ (reference sequence). This CDR3 contains 15 residues.